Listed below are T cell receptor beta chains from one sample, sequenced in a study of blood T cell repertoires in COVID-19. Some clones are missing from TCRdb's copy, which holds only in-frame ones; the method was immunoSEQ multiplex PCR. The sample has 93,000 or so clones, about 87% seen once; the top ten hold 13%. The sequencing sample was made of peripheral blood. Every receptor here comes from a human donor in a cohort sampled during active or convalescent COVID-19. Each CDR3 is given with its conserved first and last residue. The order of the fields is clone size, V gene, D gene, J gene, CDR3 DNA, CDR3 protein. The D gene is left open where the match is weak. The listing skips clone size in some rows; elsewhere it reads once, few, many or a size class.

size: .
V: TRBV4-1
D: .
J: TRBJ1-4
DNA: TGCGCCAGCAGCAAGCAGGGTGCAACTAATGAAAAACTGTTTTTT
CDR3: CASSKQGATNEKLFF

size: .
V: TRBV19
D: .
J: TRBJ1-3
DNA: TGTGCCAGTAGTATTCGGACGGGAGCTGGAAACACCATATATTTT
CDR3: CASSIRTGAGNTIYF

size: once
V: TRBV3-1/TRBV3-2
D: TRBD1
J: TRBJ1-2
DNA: TGTGCCAGCACGCTACAGGGGCGGTATGGCTACACCTTC
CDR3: CASTLQGRYGYTF

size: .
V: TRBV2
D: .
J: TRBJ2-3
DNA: TGTGCCAGCGGAAGACTAGGGATAAGCACAGATACGCAGTATTTT
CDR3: CASGRLGISTDTQYF

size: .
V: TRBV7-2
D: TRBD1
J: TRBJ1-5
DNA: TGTGCCAGCAGCTTAGACAGGGGTGTCCAGCCCCAGCATTTT
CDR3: CASSLDRGVQPQHF

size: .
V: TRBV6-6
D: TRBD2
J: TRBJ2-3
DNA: TGTGCCAGCAGGCCAGCGGGGGGGGATACGCAGTATTTT
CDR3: CASRPAGGDTQYF

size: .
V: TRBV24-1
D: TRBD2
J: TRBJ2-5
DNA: TGTGCCACCAGTCCAGGGAGGGGGACCCAGTACTTC
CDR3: CATSPGRGTQYF

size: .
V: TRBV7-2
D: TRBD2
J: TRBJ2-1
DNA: TGTGCCAGCAGCTCCCTAGCGGGGGGCCCGGAATACAATGAGCAGTTCTTC
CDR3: CASSSLAGGPEYNEQFF

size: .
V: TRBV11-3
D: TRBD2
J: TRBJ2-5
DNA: TGTGCCAGCAGCCCCCACGGACTAGCGGGGCAAGAGACCCAGTACTTC
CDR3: CASSPHGLAGQETQYF

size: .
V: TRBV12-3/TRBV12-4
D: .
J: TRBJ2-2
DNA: TGTGCCAGCAGTTTGACTTCCACCGGGGAGCTGTTTTTT
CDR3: CASSLTSTGELFF

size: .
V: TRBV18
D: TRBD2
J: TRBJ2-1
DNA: TGTGCCAGCTCACCACCTAGCGGGGGAATATATGAGCAGTTCTTC
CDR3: CASSPPSGGIYEQFF

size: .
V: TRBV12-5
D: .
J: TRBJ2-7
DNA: TGTGCTAGTGGTTTGGTGGGACTCCACTACGAGCAGTACTTC
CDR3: CASGLVGLHYEQYF

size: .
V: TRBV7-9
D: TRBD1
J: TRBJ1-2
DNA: TGTGCCAGCAGCTTGGGGGACAGTACCGGAGGCTACACCTTC
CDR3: CASSLGDSTGGYTF

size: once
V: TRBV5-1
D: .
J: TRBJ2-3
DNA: TGCGCCAGCAGCCCCAGGGTCGGTATGGATACGCAGTATTTT
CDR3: CASSPRVGMDTQYF

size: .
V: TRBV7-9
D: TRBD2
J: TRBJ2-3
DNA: TGTGCCAGCAGCTTACTAGCGGGGGACACAGATACGCAGTATTTT
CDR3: CASSLLAGDTDTQYF

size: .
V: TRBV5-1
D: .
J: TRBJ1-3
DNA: TGCGCCAGCAGCTTGGAACAGCCTCTTCGGAACACCATATATTTT
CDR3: CASSLEQPLRNTIYF

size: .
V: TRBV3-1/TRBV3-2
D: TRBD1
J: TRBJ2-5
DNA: TGTGCCAGCAGCAAAAAACAGGGGGCAGGGGAGACCCAGTACTTC
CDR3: CASSKKQGAGETQYF

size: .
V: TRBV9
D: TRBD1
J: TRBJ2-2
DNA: TGTGCCAGCAGCGTAGCGGCAGGGGGCAATACCGGGGAGCTGTTTTTT
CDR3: CASSVAAGGNTGELFF

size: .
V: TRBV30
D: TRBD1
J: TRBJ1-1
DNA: TGTGCCTGGAGTGTAGACAGGGACACTGAAGCTTTCTTT
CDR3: CAWSVDRDTEAFF

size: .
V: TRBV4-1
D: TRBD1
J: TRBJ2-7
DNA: TGCGCCAGCAGCCAAGCGTTGGGCGGACAGGGGATTTACGAGCAGTACTTC
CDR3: CASSQALGGQGIYEQYF

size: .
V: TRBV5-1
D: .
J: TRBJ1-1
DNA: TGCGCCAGCAGCTTGGGGGGCGCGAACACTGAAGCTTTCTTT
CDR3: CASSLGGANTEAFF

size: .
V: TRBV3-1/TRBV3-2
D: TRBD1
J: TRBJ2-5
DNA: TGTGCCAGCAGCCCAGGGGACAGGGGTTACCAAGAGACCCAGTACTTC
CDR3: CASSPGDRGYQETQYF

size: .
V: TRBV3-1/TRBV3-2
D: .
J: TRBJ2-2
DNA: TGTGCCAGCAGCCGCGACTACGCGAACACCGGGGAGCTGTTTTTT
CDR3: CASSRDYANTGELFF

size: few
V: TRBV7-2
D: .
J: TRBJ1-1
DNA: TGTGCCAGCAGCTTATCCGGAGCTGAAGCTTTCTTT
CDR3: CASSLSGAEAFF

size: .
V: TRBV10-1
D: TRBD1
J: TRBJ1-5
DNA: TGCGCCAGCAGTGAGTCGGCAGGGGGTCATCAGCCCCAGCATTTT
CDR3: CASSESAGGHQPQHF

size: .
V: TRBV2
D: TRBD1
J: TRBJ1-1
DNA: TGTGCCAGCAGCTTGGACAGGGGCAACACTGAAGCTTTCTTT
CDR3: CASSLDRGNTEAFF

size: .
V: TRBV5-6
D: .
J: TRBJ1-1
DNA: TGTGCCAGCAGCTTTTGGGGGGCTGAAGCTTTCTTT
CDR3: CASSFWGAEAFF

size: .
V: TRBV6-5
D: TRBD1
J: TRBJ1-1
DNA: TGTGCCAGCAGCCTACAGGGACAGGGGGGGACTGAAGCTTTCTTT
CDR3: CASSLQGQGGTEAFF

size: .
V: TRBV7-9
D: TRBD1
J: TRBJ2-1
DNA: TGTGCCAGCAGCTTCGCAGGGGGCATCGGTGAGCAGTTCTTC
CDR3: CASSFAGGIGEQFF

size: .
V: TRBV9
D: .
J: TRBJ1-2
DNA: TGTGCCAGCAGCGGCCCCGGTTCTGGCTACACCTTC
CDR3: CASSGPGSGYTF

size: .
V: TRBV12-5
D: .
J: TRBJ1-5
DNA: TGTGCTAGTGGTTCCCGGGGACAAGGCAATCAGCCCCAGCATTTT
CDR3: CASGSRGQGNQPQHF

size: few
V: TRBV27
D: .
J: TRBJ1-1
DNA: TGTGCCAGCAGTTTACATTTGAGGAAGACTGAAGCTTTCTTT
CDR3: CASSLHLRKTEAFF

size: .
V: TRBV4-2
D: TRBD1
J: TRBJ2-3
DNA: TGTGCCAGCAGCCAAGATCCCTCCCGTATAAACCGGGACAGGGACACAGATACGCAGTATTTT
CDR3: CASSQDPSRINRDRDTDTQYF

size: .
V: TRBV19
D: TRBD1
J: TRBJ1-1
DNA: TGTGCCAGTAGTACCCGACAGGGGGCCTCCTCGAACACTGAAGCTTTCTTT
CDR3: CASSTRQGASSNTEAFF

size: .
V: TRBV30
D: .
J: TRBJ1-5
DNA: TGTGCCTGGAGTGCAGGCCCTTCACCCAATCAGCCCCAGCATTTT
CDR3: CAWSAGPSPNQPQHF

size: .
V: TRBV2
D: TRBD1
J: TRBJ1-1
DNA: TGTGCCAGCAGTGAAGAGGGGGCTCAGAACACTGAAGCTTTCTTT
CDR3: CASSEEGAQNTEAFF

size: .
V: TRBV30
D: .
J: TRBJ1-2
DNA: TGTGCCTGGAGTGTGGAGTATGGCTACACCTTC
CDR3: CAWSVEYGYTF

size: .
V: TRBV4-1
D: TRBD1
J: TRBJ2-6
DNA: TGCGCCAGCAGCCAAAACCGACAGGGGATAACCTCTGGGGCCAACGTCCTGACTTTC
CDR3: CASSQNRQGITSGANVLTF

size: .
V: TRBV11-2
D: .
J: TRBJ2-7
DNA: TGTGCCAGCAGCTCTCCGGGGGATGAGCAGTACTTC
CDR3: CASSSPGDEQYF

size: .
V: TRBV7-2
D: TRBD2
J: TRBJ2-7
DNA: TGTGCCAGCAGCAGTAGCGGGGGGCATATTTACGAGCAGTACTTC
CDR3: CASSSSGGHIYEQYF

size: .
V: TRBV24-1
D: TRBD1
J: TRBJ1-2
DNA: TGTGCCACCAGTGATCCGACAGGGGTGGAGGGCTACACCTTC
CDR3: CATSDPTGVEGYTF

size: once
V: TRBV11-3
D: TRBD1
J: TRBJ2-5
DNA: TGTGCCAGCAGCTTAGTTAGGGGGCTGGAGACCCAGTACTTC
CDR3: CASSLVRGLETQYF

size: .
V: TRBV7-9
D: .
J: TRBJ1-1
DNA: TGTGCCAGCAGCTTAGACAGGGCGAACACTGAAGCTTTCTTT
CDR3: CASSLDRANTEAFF

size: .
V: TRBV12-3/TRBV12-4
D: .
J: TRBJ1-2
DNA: TGTGCCAGCAGTTTAGGGCAGAACTATGGCTACACCTTC
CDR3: CASSLGQNYGYTF

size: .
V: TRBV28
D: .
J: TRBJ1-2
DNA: TGTGCCAGCAGTAGGCCAGGCTATGGCTACACCTTC
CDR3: CASSRPGYGYTF

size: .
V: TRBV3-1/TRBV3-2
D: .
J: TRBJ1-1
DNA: TGTGCCAGCAGCCAAGTCTGGACGGGGATGAACACTGAAGCTTTCTTT
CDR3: CASSQVWTGMNTEAFF

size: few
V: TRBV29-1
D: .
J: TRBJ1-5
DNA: TGCAGCGTTGTGAGCGGCTTCAATCAGCCCCAGCATTTT
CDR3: CSVVSGFNQPQHF

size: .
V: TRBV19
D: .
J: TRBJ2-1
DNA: TGTGCCAGTAGTATGGGGCAGGGGAACAATGAGCAGTTCTTC
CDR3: CASSMGQGNNEQFF

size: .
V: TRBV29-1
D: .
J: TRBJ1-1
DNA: TGCAGCGTCGGTAGGGGAATGACTGAAGCTTTCTTT
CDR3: CSVGRGMTEAFF

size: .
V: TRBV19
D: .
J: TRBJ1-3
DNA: TGTGCCAGTAGTTGGCAGGGCCGCTCTGGAAACACCATATATTTT
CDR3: CASSWQGRSGNTIYF

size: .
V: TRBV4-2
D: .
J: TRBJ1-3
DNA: TGTGCCAGCAGCCAAGACTTTTCCTCTGGAAACACCATATATTTT
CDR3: CASSQDFSSGNTIYF

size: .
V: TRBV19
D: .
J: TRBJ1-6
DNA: TGTGCCAGTAGTACCTCGGGACTATTGGGGTCACCCCTCCACTTT
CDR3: CASSTSGLLGSPLHF

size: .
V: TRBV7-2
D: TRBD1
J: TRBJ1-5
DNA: TGTGCCAGCAGCCCCTTACAGGGGGCGGCGAGCAATCAGCCCCAGCATTTT
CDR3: CASSPLQGAASNQPQHF

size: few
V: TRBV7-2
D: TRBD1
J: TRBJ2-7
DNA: TGTGCCAGCAGCTCCCGGACAGGGGCGAGGAACGAGCAGTACTTC
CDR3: CASSSRTGARNEQYF

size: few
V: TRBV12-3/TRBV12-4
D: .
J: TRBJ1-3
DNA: TGTGCCAGCAGGAACCCTGGCGGAAACACCATATATTTT
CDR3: CASRNPGGNTIYF

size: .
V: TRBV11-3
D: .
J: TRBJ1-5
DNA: TGTGCCCCCTGGAGGCCCCAGCATTTT
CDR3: CAPWRPQHF

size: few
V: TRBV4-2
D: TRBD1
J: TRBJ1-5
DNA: TGTGCCAGCAGCCAAGGAGTGACAGGGGGCATAGGCAATCAGCCCCAGCATTTT
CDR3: CASSQGVTGGIGNQPQHF